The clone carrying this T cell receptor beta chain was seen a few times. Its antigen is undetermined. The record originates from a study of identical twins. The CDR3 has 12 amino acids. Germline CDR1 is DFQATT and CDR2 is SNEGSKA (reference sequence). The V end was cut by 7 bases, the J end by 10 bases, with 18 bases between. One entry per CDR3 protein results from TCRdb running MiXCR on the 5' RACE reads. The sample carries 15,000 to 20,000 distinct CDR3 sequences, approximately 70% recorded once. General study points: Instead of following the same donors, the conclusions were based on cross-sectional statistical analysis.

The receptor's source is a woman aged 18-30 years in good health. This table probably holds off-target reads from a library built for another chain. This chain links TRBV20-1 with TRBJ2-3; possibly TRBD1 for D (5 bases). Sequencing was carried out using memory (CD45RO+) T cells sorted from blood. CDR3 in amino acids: CSVNPPDTAQYF. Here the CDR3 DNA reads TGCAGTGTTAACCCCCCGGACACGGCGCAGTATTTT.